This TCR beta chain was recorded in a study of tumor-infiltrating lymphocytes in localized non-small cell lung cancer. Turning to the study itself: Patients included smokers and never-smokers with various histologies, some sampled after neoadjuvant chemotherapy.

Study conclusions and caveats: Each assay used a separate piece of the same tissue. Not all patients were TCR sequenced, owing to tissue quantity. IM1 and IM2 tumors showed no difference in T-cell fraction.

With respect to this clone: The antigen is not known.

The repertoire was sequenced with immunoSEQ multiplex PCR; TCRdb's copy has only in-frame clones and lacks some. The repertoire holds fewer than 20,000 clones, with more than 75% as singletons. Germline V gene sequence: CDR1 MGHRA, CDR2 YSYEKL. V was pared by 0 bases and J by 5 bases, with 7 bases of the junction left unmatched. The CDR3 has 18 residues. This TCR derives from a human donor with non-small cell lung cancer. The chain is built from TRBV4-1 and TRBJ2-4; 13 bases match TRBD2. The source material was uninvolved lung tissue not adjacent to the tumor. CDR3 DNA: TGCGCCAGCAGCCAAGAAGAACTAGCGGGAGGGTGGCAAAACATTCAGTACTTC. Its protein is CASSQEELAGGWQNIQYF.